Listed here is a single TCR beta chain. Its antigen is not identified. J lost 0 bases, V lost 5 bases, and 6 bases had no gene match. Looked up from germline, CDR1 is SGHVS and CDR2 is FNYEAQ. This CDR3 has 15 residues. The PCR ran on 60 Vbeta and 13 Jbeta primers. TCRdb's copy holds only in-frame clones and misses some; the assay was immunoSEQ multiplex PCR. Here the sample spans about 190,000 clones, 60% to 85% being singletons. This record comes from a study of cytomegalovirus exposure and HLA in healthy donors. The study's findings and limits: Per published reports, the classifier diagnosed cytomegalovirus status with high specificity and sensitivity.

The chain links TRBV7-6 to TRBJ2-7; 8 nucleotides agree with TRBD1. The receptor comes from a woman aged 18-30 years in good health and CMV-seronegative. Sequencing was performed on PBMCs. For the CDR3, the DNA is TGTGCCAGCAGCCCTTCAGGACAGGGCTCCTACGAGCAGTACTTC. Its translation: CASSPSGQGSYEQYF. Looking up the rest from reference TRBV7-6 and TRBJ2-7 gives the full variable domain: GAGVSQSPRYKVTKRGQDVALRCDPISGHVSLYWYRQALGQGPEFLTYFNYEAQQDKSGLPNDRFSAERPEGSISTLTIQRTEQRDSAMYRCASSPSGQGSYEQYFGPGTRLTVT.